The 17 T cell receptor beta chains below all came from one sample that was sequenced in a study of T cell repertoires in cytomegalovirus infection. TCRdb re-called the reads with MiXCR, one entry per CDR3 protein. This table holds 55,000 to 85,000 distinct CDR3 sequences, 20% to 25% found once. Antigens for these TCRs are unknown. The sample here was CD8+ T cells from cultured PBMCs, taken from culture after CMV antigen stimulation. These receptors were collected from a human donor in good health (CMV status not recorded). Some clones in this sample may be carry-over from other donors' samples.

This clonotype has ten or more counts. J is TRBJ2-1 and V is TRBV6-2 or TRBV6-3; the match to TRBD2 covers 10 bases. The CDR3 spans 17 residues. V was pared by 0 bases and J by 0 bases, with 2 bases of the junction left unmatched. Germline CDR1 and CDR2: MNHEY and SVGEGT. The CDR3 is CASSYSERGGSYNEQFF. For the CDR3, the DNA is TGTGCCAGCAGTTACTCTGAGCGGGGGGGCTCCTACAATGAGCAGTTCTTC.

This clonotype appeared a few times. The chain is built from TRBV20-1 and TRBJ1-1; 8 bases are shared with TRBD1. The CDR3 sequence is 16 residues long. The J segment lost 4 bases and the V segment lost 0 bases, leaving 10 bases of the junction unmatched. Germline-derived CDR1 and CDR2 are DFQATT and SNEGSKA (reference sequence). The CDR3 DNA reads as TGCAGTGCTAGAGATCCCGGCAGGGGGCAGGGCACTGAAGCTTTCTTT. This gives the protein CSARDPGRGQGTEAFF.

The chain couples TRBV27 to TRBJ2-7; 8 nucleotides match TRBD1. The V segment lost 6 bases and the J segment 5 bases; nucleotides outside the gene matches: 12. CDR1 is MNHEY and CDR2 is SMNVEV in the germline V gene (reference sequence). The CDR3 length is 15 residues. The chain's CDR3 is CASSLPGTGIDEQYF. CDR3 in DNA: TGTGCCAGCAGCCTTCCCGGGACAGGAATCGACGAGCAGTACTTC.

The CDR3 spells CASSGEDRGEWAFF. CDR3 DNA sequence: TGTGCCAGCAGCGGGGAGGACAGGGGAGAGTGGGCTTTCTTT. The gene calls are TRBV7-8 and TRBJ1-1; TRBD1 matches at 9 bases. J gave up 11 bases and V 5 bases, and 12 bases lay outside the gene matches. Germline-derived CDR1 and CDR2 are SGHVS and FQNEAQ. The CDR3 runs to 14 residues.

The chain recombines TRBV7-9 with TRBJ2-7; unclear D gene. With 0 bases removed from V and 2 bases from J, the gap between germline ends came to 5 bases. CDR1 is SEHNR, CDR2 FQNEAQ, per germline (reference sequence). This CDR3 comprises 13 residues. This chain's CDR3 is CASSLATTYEQYF. The CDR3 coding sequence is TGTGCCAGCAGCTTAGCGACAACCTACGAGCAGTACTTC.

This clonotype was seen many times. The DNA of the CDR3 is TGTGCCAGCAGCTTAGAAGGGAAAGGCTACAATGAGCAGTTCTTC. Translating it yields CASSLEGKGYNEQFF. The V call is TRBV7-9, the J call TRBJ2-1; D unclear. The CDR3 length is 15 residues. Germline V gives CDR1 SEHNR, CDR2 FQNEAQ (reference sequence). V lost 1 base, J lost 3 bases, and 10 bases lay in between.

The CDR3 DNA sequence: TGTGCCAGCAGCTCCGTGGTGGGGGGTAAGAACGAGCAGTACTTC. As protein: CASSSVVGGKNEQYF. V gene TRBV7-8 combines with J gene TRBJ2-7, with a possible D match to TRBD2 (6 bases). Germline V lookup: CDR1 SGHVS, CDR2 FQNEAQ. V shed 4 bases and J shed 5 bases, with 18 bases lying between them. The length of the CDR3 is 15 residues.

V and J are TRBV12-3 or TRBV12-4 and TRBJ2-7; D gene unclear. This CDR3 is 12 amino acids long. Trimming took off 5 bases at V and 0 bases at J, with 5 bases between the two ends. The DNA of the CDR3 is TGTGCCAGCAGTAAAAGCTCCTACGAGCAGTACTTC. It yields the protein CASSKSSYEQYF.

The rearrangement links TRBV23-1 to TRBJ2-7; D is uncertain. TRBV23-1 is noted as an ORF with a role that remains uncertain. V was trimmed by 0 bases and J by 7 bases, leaving 10 bases between them. The length of the CDR3 is 13 residues. CDR3 DNA sequence: TGCGCCAGCAGTCAATCGACCCAGTTTGAGCAGTACTTC. Amino acid sequence: CASSQSTQFEQYF.

This chain connects TRBV19 to TRBJ1-5; D uncertain. Germline-derived CDR1 and CDR2 are LNHDA and SQIVND (reference sequence). The CDR3 consists of 14 residues. The germline V and J ends were trimmed by 3 bases and 5 bases, with 11 bases remaining between them. For the CDR3, the DNA is TGTGCCAGTAGTATTGGCGTGGCGGATCAGCCCCAGCATTTT. It encodes CASSIGVADQPQHF.

This sequence joins TRBV6-2 or TRBV6-3 and TRBJ1-2; D unclear. Germline V gene sequence: CDR1 MNHEY, CDR2 SVGEGT. This CDR3 has 14 amino acids. The V and J ends lost 5 bases and 5 bases respectively, with 15 bases between them. Here the CDR3 reads CASSNRSRRYGYTF. The CDR3 DNA sequence: TGTGCCAGCAGTAACCGTAGTCGGCGGTATGGCTACACCTTC.

The sample holds a few counts of this clonotype. This chain links TRBV12-3 or TRBV12-4 with TRBJ2-2, with TRBD2 matching over 9 bases. V lost 5 bases to trimming and J lost 5 bases; unmatched junction nucleotides: 6. The CDR3 sequence is 15 residues long. The CDR3 loop reads CASSPKAGGTGELFF. The DNA for the CDR3 is TGTGCCAGCAGTCCCAAAGCGGGGGGAACCGGGGAGCTGTTTTTT.

This chain uses TRBV7-8 with TRBJ1-5, with TRBD1 matching 10 bases. The junction had 5 bases not matched to a gene; V was cut back by 5 bases and J by 1 base. CDR3 size: 16 residues. CDR1 SGHVS and CDR2 FQNEAQ come from the germline V gene. Written as DNA, the CDR3 is TGTGCCAGCAGCAACCCGGGACAGGGGAGCAATCAGCCCCAGCATTTT. It codes for CASSNPGQGSNQPQHF.

The sample holds a few counts of this clonotype. The rearrangement joins TRBV7-8 to TRBJ2-3; 10 bases fit TRBD1. V trimming: 5 bases; J trimming: 6 bases; junction bases outside the gene matches: 11. This CDR3 has 16 residues. Germline-derived CDR1 and CDR2 are SGHVS and FQNEAQ. CDR3 sequence (DNA): TGTGCCAGCAGCCTAGGGGGACAGGGGATCTTGGATACGCAGTATTTT. Translating gives CASSLGGQGILDTQYF.

The rearrangement uses TRBV6-6 and TRBJ2-6; D gene uncertain. The CDR3 is 15 residues long. CDR1 is MNHNY and CDR2 is SVGAGI in the germline V gene (reference sequence). V gave up 3 bases and J gave up 1 base, with 7 bases separating them. DNA for the CDR3: TGTGCCAGCAGTTATCCGGGTTCTGGGGCCAACGTCCTGACTTTC. Translated: CASSYPGSGANVLTF.

The chain combines TRBV14 with TRBJ2-7, with D possibly TRBD1 on 6 matching bases. Germline assignment: CDR1 SGHDN and CDR2 FVKESK. The CDR3 contains 15 residues. V shed 6 bases and J shed 3 bases, with 18 bases lying between them. Here the CDR3 reads CASSANRAVRYEQYF. The CDR3 DNA is TGTGCCAGCAGTGCTAACAGGGCCGTACGCTACGAGCAGTACTTC.

This clonotype was recorded a few times. This chain links TRBV12-3 or TRBV12-4 with TRBJ1-1; D ambiguous. The CDR3 length is 12 residues. Trimming took 7 bases from V and 7 from J, leaving 13 bases between them. CDR3 region: CASTASWVEAFF. In DNA, the CDR3 is TGTGCCAGCACCGCCTCCTGGGTTGAAGCTTTCTTT.